This T cell receptor beta chain was found in a study of control samples from healthy donors and cancer patients. This table comes from immunoSEQ multiplex PCR, and its TCRdb copy is limited to in-frame clones, with some not included. The data hold around 150,000 clones, with 96% observed a single time. The CDR3 contains 14 residues. With V trimmed by 0 bases and J by 6 bases, 5 bases remained unmatched. CDR1 SGHRS and CDR2 YFSETQ come from the germline V gene. This rearrangement joins TRBV5-1 to TRBJ1-2, with 7 bases lining up with TRBD1. Sequenced sample: blood. The clonotype originates from a woman aged 30 to 39 in good health. The CDR3 DNA reads as TGCGCCAGCAGCTTGGGGCAGGGGGTCGATGGCTACACCTTC. Encoded protein: CASSLGQGVDGYTF.